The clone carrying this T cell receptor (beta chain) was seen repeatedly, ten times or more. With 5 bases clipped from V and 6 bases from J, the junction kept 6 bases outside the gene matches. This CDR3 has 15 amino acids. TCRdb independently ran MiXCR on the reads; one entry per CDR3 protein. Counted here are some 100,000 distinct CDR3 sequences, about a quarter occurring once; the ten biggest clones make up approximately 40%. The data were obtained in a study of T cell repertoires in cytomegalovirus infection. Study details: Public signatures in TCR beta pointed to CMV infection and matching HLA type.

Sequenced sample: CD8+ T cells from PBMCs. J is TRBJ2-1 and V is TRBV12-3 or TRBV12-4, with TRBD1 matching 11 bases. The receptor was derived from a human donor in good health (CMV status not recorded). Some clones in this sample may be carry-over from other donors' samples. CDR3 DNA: TGTGCCAGCAGTCAGGGACAGGGGGTCTTCAATGAGCAGTTCTTC. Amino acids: CASSQGQGVFNEQFF.